A single sample is the source of the 8 T cell receptor beta chains below, sequenced in a study of cytomegalovirus exposure and HLA in healthy donors. Use of 60 Vbeta and 13 Jbeta primers characterized the PCR. The protocol was immunoSEQ multiplex PCR, while the TCRdb copy is restricted to in-frame clones and leaves out a portion. This sample contains 70,000 to 75,000 clones. The sequenced sample was PBMCs. The receptors were gathered from a female donor in good health and CMV-seropositive.

In DNA, the CDR3 is TGTGCCAGTAGTATAGATCGACAGGGTGACTATGGCTACACCTTC. Translating it yields CASSIDRQGDYGYTF. The chain has TRBV19 and TRBJ1-2; 7 nucleotides line up with TRBD1. V dropped 0 bases and J dropped 3; count of bases not matched to a gene: 4. Looked up from germline, CDR1 is LNHDA and CDR2 is SQIVND (reference sequence). The CDR3 loop spans 15 amino acids.

The chain combines TRBV29-1 with TRBJ2-5; tentatively, D is TRBD1 (5 bases). From germline, CDR1 is SQVTM and CDR2 ANQGSEA. The germline V and J ends were trimmed by 6 bases and 5 bases, with 13 bases remaining between them. This CDR3 spans 12 amino acids. CDR3 loop: CSVVGPAETQYF. Written as DNA, the CDR3 is TGCAGCGTAGTGGGGCCGGCGGAGACCCAGTACTTC.

The chain carries TRBV5-1 and TRBJ2-7, with TRBD2 identical over 12 bases. Germline V gene data show CDR1 as SGHRS and CDR2 as YFSETQ. The CDR3 is made up of 17 amino acids. The J segment lost 2 bases and the V segment lost 3 bases, leaving 9 bases of the junction unmatched. Here the CDR3 DNA reads TGCGCCAGCAGCTGGGCCCCTAGCGGGGGGGACCCCTACGAGCAGTACTTC. Translation: CASSWAPSGGDPYEQYF. Full variable domain (outside the CDR3, taken from reference TRBV5-1 and TRBJ2-7): KAGVTQTPRYLIKTRGQQVTLSCSPISGHRSVSWYQQTPGQGLQFLFEYFSETQRNKGNFPGRFSGRQFSNSRSEMNVSTLELGDSALYLCASSWAPSGGDPYEQYFGPGTRLTVT.

The genes are TRBV6-6 and TRBJ1-1; D perhaps matches TRBD1 (5 bases). The CDR3 consists of 11 residues. CDR1 and CDR2 (germline): MNHNY, SVGAGI (reference sequence). V shed 8 bases and J shed 7 bases, with 11 bases lying between them. The CDR3 here is CASLAGIEAFF. In nucleotides, the CDR3 is TGTGCCAGCTTGGCAGGGATTGAAGCTTTCTTT.

In nucleotides, the CDR3 is TGTGCCAGCAGTAGGGACAGGGTTTATGGCTACACCTTC. The encoded protein is CASSRDRVYGYTF. V usage is TRBV28 and J usage is TRBJ1-2; 9 positions agree with TRBD1. The CDR3 loop spans 13 amino acids. CDR1 and CDR2 from the germline V gene are MDHEN and SYDVKM. Trimming at V came to 5 bases and at J to 5 bases, leaving 3 bases not matched to a gene.

This chain uses TRBV9 with TRBJ2-3, with TRBD1 matching 9 bases. Germline V lookup: CDR1 SGDLS, CDR2 YYNGEE. J gave up 0 bases and V 8 bases, and 4 bases lay outside the gene matches. The CDR3 consists of 14 residues. The CDR3 DNA reads as TGTGCCAGTGCCGGGACAGGGAGCACAGATACGCAGTATTTT. Protein: CASAGTGSTDTQYF.

With respect to this clone: The CDR3 end shows no conserved phenylalanine or tryptophan, and so a read error is likely. No DNA is shown, since the ends of the CDR3 on it are uncertain; the CDR3 is the one TCRdb lists. The CDR3 region is CASSSGLSGPIL. The chain has TRBV7-9 and TRBJ2-7; the table's TRBD2 call for D was not verified on the DNA. The CDR3 spans 12 amino acids, including both terminal residues. Per germline, CDR1 SEHNR and CDR2 FQNEAQ (reference sequence).

The chain couples TRBV27 to TRBJ2-7; 8 nucleotides align to TRBD2. CDR1 and CDR2 from the germline V gene are MNHEY and SMNVEV (reference sequence). The CDR3 totals 15 residues. Trimming cost V 2 bases and J 0 bases; bases outside gene matches: 3. In nucleotides, the CDR3 is TGTGCCAGCAGTTTACTAGCGGGTACCTCCTACGAGCAGTACTTC. The encoded protein is CASSLLAGTSYEQYF.